These T cell receptor beta chains were read from a single sample in a study of shared clonotypes between healthy human individuals. Generated by immunoSEQ multiplex PCR, the TCRdb table keeps only in-frame clones and is missing some. The table records about 660,000 clones, roughly 70% of them present only once. The sequencing input was memory CD4+ T cells sorted from blood. The receptors shown here come from a woman in her thirties in good health. CDR3s include the opening cysteine and the closing phenylalanine or tryptophan. A D gene is named only where the DNA matches it firmly. Part of the rows lack a size; the others show once, few, many or a class for expanded clones.

>TRBV7-9|TRBJ2-2|.|.
TGTGCCAGCAGTCGGAGGGGATCTAACACCGGGGAGCTGTTTTTT
CASSRRGSNTGELFF
>TRBV9|TRBJ1-1|.|.
TGTGCCAGCAGCGTAGAAACAGGGATTGACACTGAAGCTTTCTTT
CASSVETGIDTEAFF
>TRBV30|TRBJ2-1|.|.
TGTGCCTGGAGTGTAGCTAGCAACTTCTACAATGAGCAGTTCTTC
CAWSVASNFYNEQFF
>TRBV4-2|TRBJ1-5|.|.
TGTGCCAGCAGCCAAGGGACGGGTTCTGGGCCCCAGCATTTT
CASSQGTGSGPQHF
>TRBV2|TRBJ1-3|.|.
TGTGCCAGCAGTGTGGACCCTAGGGACACCATATATTTT
CASSVDPRDTIYF
>TRBV2|TRBJ2-5|many|.
TGTGCCAGCAGAAACCAAGAGACCCAGTACTTC
CASRNQETQYF
>TRBV10-1|TRBJ2-7|.|.
TGCGCCAGCGGGGGTGGGAGGCAACCCTACGAGCAGTACTTC
CASGGGRQPYEQYF
>TRBV19|TRBJ2-7|.|.
TGTGCCAGTAGTCGACTGGATAGCTCCTACGAGCAGTACTTC
CASSRLDSSYEQYF
>TRBV21-1|TRBJ1-2|.|.
TGTGCCAGCAGAAACACCCCGGAACCCCTAAACTATGGCTACACCTTC
CASRNTPEPLNYGYTF
>TRBV4-1|TRBJ2-3|.|.
TGCGCCAGCAGCCCTGGTGTGTCACAGGGCCGGGGAGATACGCAGTATTTT
CASSPGVSQGRGDTQYF
>TRBV18|TRBJ1-2|.|TRBD1
TGTGCCAGCTCACTTGACCGGGACAGGGGCTACACCTTC
CASSLDRDRGYTF
>TRBV9|TRBJ2-3|.|TRBD2
TGTGCCAGCAGCGTAGGTCTAGCGGGCACAGATACGCAGTATTTT
CASSVGLAGTDTQYF